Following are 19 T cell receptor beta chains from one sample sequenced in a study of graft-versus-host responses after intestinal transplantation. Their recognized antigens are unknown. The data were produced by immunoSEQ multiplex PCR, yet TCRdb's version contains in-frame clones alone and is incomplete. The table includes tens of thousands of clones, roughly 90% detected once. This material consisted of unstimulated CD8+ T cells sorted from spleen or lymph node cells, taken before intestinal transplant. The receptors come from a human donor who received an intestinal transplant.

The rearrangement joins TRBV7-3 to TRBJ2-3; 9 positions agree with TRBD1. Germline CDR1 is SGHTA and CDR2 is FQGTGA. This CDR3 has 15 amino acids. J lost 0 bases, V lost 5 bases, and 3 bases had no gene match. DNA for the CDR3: TGTGCCAGCAGCGTTGGGACAGGGAGCACAGATACGCAGTATTTT. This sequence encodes CASSVGTGSTDTQYF.

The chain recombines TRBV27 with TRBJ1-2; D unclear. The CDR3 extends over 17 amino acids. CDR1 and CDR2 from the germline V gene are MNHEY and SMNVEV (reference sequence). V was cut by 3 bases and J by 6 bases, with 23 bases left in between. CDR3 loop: CASSFIGFGGRLDGYTF. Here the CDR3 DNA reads TGTGCCAGCAGTTTTATTGGGTTCGGCGGTCGTCTGGATGGCTACACCTTC.

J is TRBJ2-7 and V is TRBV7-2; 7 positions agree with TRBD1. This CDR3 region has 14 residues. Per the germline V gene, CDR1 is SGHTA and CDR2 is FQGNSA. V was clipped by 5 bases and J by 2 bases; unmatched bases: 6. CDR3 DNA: TGTGCCAGCAGCCTCTCGACAGGGACCTACGAGCAGTACTTC. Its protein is CASSLSTGTYEQYF. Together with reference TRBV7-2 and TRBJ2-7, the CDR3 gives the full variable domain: GAGVSQSPSNKVTEKGKDVELRCDPISGHTALYWYRQSLGQGLEFLIYFQGNSAPDKSGLPSDRFSAERTGGSVSTLTIQRTQQEDSAVYLCASSLSTGTYEQYFGPGTRLTVT.

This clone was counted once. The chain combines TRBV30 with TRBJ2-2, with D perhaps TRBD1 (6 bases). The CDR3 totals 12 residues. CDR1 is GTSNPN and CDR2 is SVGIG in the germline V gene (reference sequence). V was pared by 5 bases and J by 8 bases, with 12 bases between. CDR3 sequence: CAWAQGGGELFF. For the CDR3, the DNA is TGTGCCTGGGCACAGGGCGGGGGGGAGCTGTTTTTT.

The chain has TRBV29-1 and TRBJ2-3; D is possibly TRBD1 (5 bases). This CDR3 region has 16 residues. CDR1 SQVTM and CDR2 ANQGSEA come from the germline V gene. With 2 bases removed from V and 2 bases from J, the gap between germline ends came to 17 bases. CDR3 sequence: CSVERSGQISTDTQYF. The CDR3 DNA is TGCAGCGTTGAAAGATCAGGACAAATCTCCACAGATACGCAGTATTTT.

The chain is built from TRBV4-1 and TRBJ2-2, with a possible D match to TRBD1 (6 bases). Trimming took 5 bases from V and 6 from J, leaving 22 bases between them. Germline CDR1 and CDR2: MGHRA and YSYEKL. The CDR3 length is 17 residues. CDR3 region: CASSGQSQGRGSGELFF. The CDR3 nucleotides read TGCGCCAGCAGCGGACAGAGCCAGGGGAGAGGGTCCGGGGAGCTGTTTTTT.

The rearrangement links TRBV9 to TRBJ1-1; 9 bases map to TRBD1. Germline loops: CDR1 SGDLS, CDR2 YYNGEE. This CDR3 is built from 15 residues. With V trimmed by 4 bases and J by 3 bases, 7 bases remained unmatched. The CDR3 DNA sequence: TGTGCCAGCAGCCCCCGGGACAGGGTTTACACTGAAGCTTTCTTT. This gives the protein CASSPRDRVYTEAFF.

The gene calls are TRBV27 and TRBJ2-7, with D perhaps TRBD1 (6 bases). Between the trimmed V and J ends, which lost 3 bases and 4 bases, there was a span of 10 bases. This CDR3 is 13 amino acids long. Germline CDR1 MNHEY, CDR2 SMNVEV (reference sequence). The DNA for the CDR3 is TGTGCCAGCAGTTTTTGGCAGGGGTACGAGCAGTACTTC. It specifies CASSFWQGYEQYF.

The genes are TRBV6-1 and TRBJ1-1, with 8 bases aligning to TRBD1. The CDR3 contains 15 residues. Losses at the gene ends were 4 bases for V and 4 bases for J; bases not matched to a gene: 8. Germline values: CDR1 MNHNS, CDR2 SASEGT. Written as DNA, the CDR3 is TGTGCCAGCAGTGCTGACAGGGGTTGGGGCACTGAAGCTTTCTTT. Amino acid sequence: CASSADRGWGTEAFF.

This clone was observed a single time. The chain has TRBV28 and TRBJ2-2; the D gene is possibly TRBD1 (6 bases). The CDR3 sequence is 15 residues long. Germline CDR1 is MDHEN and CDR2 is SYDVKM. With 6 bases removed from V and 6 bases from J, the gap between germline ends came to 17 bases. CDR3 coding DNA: TGTGCCAGCAGACTATCGGACAGCCTAGCCGGGGAGCTGTTTTTT. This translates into CASRLSDSLAGELFF.

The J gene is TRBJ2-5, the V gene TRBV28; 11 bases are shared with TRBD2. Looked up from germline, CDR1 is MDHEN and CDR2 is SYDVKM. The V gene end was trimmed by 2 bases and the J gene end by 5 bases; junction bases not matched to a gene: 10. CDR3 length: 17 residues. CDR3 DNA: TGTGCCAGCAGTTTAGAGGTTTTAGCGGGAGGGCGGGAGACCCAGTACTTC. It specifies CASSLEVLAGGRETQYF. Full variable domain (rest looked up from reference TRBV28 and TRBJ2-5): DVKVTQSSRYLVKRTGEKVFLECVQDMDHENMFWYRQDPGLGLRLIYFSYDVKMKEKGDIPEGYSVSREKKERFSLILESASTNQTSMYLCASSLEVLAGGRETQYFGPGTRLLVL.

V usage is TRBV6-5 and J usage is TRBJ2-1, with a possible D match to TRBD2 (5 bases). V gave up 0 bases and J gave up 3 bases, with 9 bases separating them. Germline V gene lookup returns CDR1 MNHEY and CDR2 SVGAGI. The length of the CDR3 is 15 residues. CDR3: CASSYSRAGYNEQFF. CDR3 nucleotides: TGTGCCAGCAGTTACTCGAGGGCCGGCTACAATGAGCAGTTCTTC.

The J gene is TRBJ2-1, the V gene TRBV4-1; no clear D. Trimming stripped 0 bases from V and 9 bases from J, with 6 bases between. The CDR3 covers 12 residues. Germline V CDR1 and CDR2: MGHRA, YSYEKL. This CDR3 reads CASSQDTVEQFF. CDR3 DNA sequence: TGCGCCAGCAGCCAAGATACGGTTGAGCAGTTCTTC.

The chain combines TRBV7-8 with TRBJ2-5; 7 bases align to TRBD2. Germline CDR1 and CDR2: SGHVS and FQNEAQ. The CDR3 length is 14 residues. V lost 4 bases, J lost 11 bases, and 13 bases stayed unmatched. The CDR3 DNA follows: TGTGCCAGCAGCTCTAGCGGTGGTAGAGAGGAGCAGTACTTC. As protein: CASSSSGGREEQYF.

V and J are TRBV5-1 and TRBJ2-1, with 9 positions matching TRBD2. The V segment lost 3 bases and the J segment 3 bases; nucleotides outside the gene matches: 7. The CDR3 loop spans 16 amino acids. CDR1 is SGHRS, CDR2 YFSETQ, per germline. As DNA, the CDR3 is TGCGCCAGCAGCTACTATAGCGGGAGTGGCTACAATGAGCAGTTCTTC. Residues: CASSYYSGSGYNEQFF.

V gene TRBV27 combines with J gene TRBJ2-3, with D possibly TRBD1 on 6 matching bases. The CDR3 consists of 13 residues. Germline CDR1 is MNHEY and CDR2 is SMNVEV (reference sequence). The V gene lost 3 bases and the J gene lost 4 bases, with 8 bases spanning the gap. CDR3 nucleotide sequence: TGTGCCAGCAGTTTCGCAGGGGCAGATACGCAGTATTTT. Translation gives CASSFAGADTQYF.

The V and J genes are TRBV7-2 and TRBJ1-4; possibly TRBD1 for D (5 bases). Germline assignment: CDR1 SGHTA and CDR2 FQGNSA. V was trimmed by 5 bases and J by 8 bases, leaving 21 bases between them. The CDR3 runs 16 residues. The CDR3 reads CASSPRVGRGGEKLFF. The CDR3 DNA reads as TGTGCCAGCAGCCCCCGAGTGGGGAGGGGCGGGGAAAAACTGTTTTTT.

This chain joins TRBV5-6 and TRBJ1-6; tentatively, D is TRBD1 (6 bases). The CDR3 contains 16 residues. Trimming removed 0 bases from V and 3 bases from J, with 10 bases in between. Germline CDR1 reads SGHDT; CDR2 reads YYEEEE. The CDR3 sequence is CASSLAQGLYNSPLHF. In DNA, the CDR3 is TGTGCCAGCAGCTTGGCCCAGGGGCTCTATAATTCACCCCTCCACTTT.

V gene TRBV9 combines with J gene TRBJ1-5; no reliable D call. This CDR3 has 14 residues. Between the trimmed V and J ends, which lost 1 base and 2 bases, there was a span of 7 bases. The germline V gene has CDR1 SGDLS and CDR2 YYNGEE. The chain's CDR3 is CASSVSSGNQPQHF. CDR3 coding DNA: TGTGCCAGCAGCGTATCCTCTGGCAATCAGCCCCAGCATTTT. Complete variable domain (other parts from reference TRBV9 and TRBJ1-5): DSGVTQTPKHLITATGQRVTLRCSPRSGDLSVYWYQQSLDQGLQFLIQYYNGEERAKGNILERFSAQQFPDLHSELNLSSLELGDSALYFCASSVSSGNQPQHFGDGTRLSIL.